The present TCR beta chain was sequenced within a study of neurological immune-mediated disorders (dated by TCRdb to 2018 to 2020). Concerning the study at large: Among the roughly 34 multiple sclerosis patients, relapsing-remitting MS accounted for about 31 and secondary progressive MS accounted for 3. Peripheral blood TCR-beta repertoires from HTLV-I-associated myelopathy (HAM/TSP) patients, multiple sclerosis patients and healthy controls were compared by UMI-based sequencing. The approximately 99 TCR-beta libraries included longitudinal samples, technical triplicates and paired sorted CD4+ and CD8+ T-cell subsets alongside PBMC samples. The cohort comprised roughly 65 subjects: roughly 15 HAM/TSP patients, around 34 multiple sclerosis patients and 20 or so healthy controls.

Unsorted PBMC libraries were generated from 2 million PBMCs stored in RNAlater at -80 °C until RNA extraction. Multiple sclerosis patients were enrolled in a US clinical protocol under which disease progression was evaluated by magnetic resonance imaging. Peripheral blood underwent Ficoll-Hypaque density gradient centrifugation to isolate PBMCs, which were then cryopreserved in liquid nitrogen. Broader findings and caveats from the paper: TCR clonal expansion was highest in HAM/TSP patients and lowest in MS patients, with MS patients falling below even healthy controls. In a phylogenetic analysis, the repertoires of 18 out of 34 MS patients fell into a single cluster of related CDR3 sequences, pointing to a possible signature at the repertoire level. The MS cluster showed no association with clinical or MRI features, and the authors stated that larger cohorts are needed. No identical CDR3 amino acid sequences were shared among expanded clones across subjects, suggesting private TCR-beta repertoires in all groups.

This clonotype showed up many times. The specificity of this receptor is unknown. No base quality information exists; no much larger clone differs at one position. cDNA synthesis used template-switch 5'RACE with a primer carrying a 10-nucleotide random unique molecular identifier tagging each TCR transcript. Every sequencing run covered 15-18 subjects and yielded more than 200 million TCR-beta sequences. The RNeasy kit was used to extract total RNA. Using the KAPA Real-time Library Amplification kit, TCR-beta VDJ regions were amplified with primers for the TCR constant region and the 5'RACE anchor. Sample indexes and Illumina adaptors were added in a first PCR, after which library yield was increased in a second PCR. After purification with Ampure beads, the TCR product of roughly 650 bp was size-selected on a 2% E-gel SizeSelection system. Before pooling, libraries had their quality checked on a Bioanalyzer, their concentration measured with Qubit, and their quantity determined with the Kapa Library Quantification kit. An Illumina HiSeq 2500 was used to sequence the libraries paired-end at 2 x 150 bp. To increase sequence diversity, roughly 24-31% phiX was spiked into each library pool. The authors' pipeline ran thus. Quality-filtered reads were processed with the UMI-based MiGEC pipeline, and over 75% of raw TCR sequences were removed by the MiGEC pipeline during error correction. VDJ genes were aligned to IMGT germline references, and each clonotype was defined by a unique CDR3 amino acid sequence together with V-J genes. Clonal expansion, Shannon diversity, and CDR3 relatedness (CalcPairwiseDistances, ClusterSamples) were evaluated with VDJtools, and phylogenetic trees were built with CLCbio workbench. Clones with at least 8 unique UMIs were defined as expanded, with this threshold being based on coefficient-of-variation modelling across technical triplicates. Through fastp at Q25 and MiXCR, TCRdb rebuilt clones from the public reads, retaining in-frame beta chains. CDR3 protein duplicates are merged, each entry listing the most common genes and DNA. The authors' filters were not applied to this entry. In this sample the table shows some 41,000 distinct CDR3 sequences, around 2.5% of which occur a single time. The ten most abundant clones make up about 12% of the sample.

CDR3 length: 16 amino acids, cysteine to phenylalanine. Only CDR3 DNA remains: 48 bases, in frame from the first base. The junction shows trimming of 4 bases on V and 2 bases on J, and the gene matches do not reach 2 bases of it. Reading the germline V gene gives CDR1 SGHTA and CDR2 FQGNSA. The clonotype comes from a man aged 25 to 45 with multiple sclerosis. Source material: PBMCs. Recombination linked TRBV7-2 to TRBJ2-1; 13 junctional bases match TRBD2. The DNA sequence is as follows: TGTGCCAGCAGCTCAGGGACTAGCGGGGCCTACAATGAGCAGTTCTTC. It translates to CASSSGTSGAYNEQFF.